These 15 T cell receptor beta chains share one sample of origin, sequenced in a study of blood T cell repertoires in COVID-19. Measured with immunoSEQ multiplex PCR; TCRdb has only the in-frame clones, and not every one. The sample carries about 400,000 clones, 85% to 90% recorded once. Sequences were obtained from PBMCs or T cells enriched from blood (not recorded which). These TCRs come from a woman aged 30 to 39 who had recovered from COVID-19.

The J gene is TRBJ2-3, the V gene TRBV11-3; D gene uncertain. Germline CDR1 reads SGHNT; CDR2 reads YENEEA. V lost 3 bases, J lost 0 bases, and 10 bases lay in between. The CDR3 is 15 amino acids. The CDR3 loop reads CASSLSRSSTDTQYF. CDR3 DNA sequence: TGTGCCAGCAGCTTGTCGAGGTCGAGCACAGATACGCAGTATTTT.

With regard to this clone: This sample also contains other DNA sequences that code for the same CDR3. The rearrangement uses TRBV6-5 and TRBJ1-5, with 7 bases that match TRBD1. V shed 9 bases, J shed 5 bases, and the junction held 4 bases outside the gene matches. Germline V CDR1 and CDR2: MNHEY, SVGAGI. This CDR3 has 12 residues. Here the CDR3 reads CASRTGDQPQHF. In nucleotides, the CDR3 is TGTGCCAGTAGGACAGGAGATCAGCCCCAGCATTTT.

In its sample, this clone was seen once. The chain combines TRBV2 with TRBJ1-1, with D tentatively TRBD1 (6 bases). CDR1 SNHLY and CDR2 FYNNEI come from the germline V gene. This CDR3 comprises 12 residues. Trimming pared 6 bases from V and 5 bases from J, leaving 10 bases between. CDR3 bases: TGTGCCAGCAGGTATACAGGGACTGAAGCTTTCTTT. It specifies CASRYTGTEAFF.

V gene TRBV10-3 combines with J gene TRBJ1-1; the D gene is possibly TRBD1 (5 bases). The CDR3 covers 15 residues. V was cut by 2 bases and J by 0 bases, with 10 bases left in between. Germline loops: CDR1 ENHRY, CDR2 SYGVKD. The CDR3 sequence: CAISEKTVMNTEAFF. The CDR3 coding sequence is TGTGCCATCAGTGAGAAGACAGTTATGAACACTGAAGCTTTCTTT.

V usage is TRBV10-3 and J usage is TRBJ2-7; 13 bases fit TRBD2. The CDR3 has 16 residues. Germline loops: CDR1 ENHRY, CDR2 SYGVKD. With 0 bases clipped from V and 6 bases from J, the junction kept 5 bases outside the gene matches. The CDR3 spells CAISESGTSGIVEQYF. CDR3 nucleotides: TGTGCCATCAGTGAGTCGGGGACTAGCGGGATAGTCGAGCAGTACTTC.

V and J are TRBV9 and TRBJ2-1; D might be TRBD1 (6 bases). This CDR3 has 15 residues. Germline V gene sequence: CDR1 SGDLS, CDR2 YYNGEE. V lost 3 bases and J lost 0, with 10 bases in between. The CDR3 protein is CASSATGLSYNEQFF. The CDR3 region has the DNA TGTGCCAGCAGCGCAACAGGGCTCTCCTACAATGAGCAGTTCTTC.

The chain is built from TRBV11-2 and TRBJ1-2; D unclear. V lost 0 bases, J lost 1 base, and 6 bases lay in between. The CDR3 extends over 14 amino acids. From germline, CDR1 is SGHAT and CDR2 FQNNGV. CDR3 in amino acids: CASSLDRFNYGYTF. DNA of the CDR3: TGTGCCAGCAGCTTAGACAGGTTTAACTATGGCTACACCTTC.

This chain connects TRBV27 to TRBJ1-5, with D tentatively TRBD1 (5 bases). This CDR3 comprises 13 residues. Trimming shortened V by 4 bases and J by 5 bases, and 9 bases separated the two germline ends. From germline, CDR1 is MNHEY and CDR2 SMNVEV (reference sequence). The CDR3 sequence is CASSSDTHQPQHF. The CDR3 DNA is TGTGCCAGCAGTTCGGACACCCATCAGCCCCAGCATTTT.

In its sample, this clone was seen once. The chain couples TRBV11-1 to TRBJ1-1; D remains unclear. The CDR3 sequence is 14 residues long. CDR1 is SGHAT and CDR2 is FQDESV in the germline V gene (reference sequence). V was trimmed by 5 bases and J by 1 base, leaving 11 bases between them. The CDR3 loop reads CASSPRLGNTEAFF. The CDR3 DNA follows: TGTGCCAGCAGCCCCCGACTGGGGAACACTGAAGCTTTCTTT.

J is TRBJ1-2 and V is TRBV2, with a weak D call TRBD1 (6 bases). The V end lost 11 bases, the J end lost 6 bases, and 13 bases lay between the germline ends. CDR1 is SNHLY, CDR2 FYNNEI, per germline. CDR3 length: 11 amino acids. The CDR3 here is CALRGGNGYTF. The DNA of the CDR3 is TGTGCCTTGAGGGGGGGGAATGGCTACACCTTC.

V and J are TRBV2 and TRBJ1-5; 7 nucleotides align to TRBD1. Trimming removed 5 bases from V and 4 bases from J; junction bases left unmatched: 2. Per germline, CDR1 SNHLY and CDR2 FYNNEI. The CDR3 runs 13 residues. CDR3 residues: CASSTDRNQPQHF. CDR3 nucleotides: TGTGCCAGCAGTACGGACAGGAATCAGCCCCAGCATTTT.

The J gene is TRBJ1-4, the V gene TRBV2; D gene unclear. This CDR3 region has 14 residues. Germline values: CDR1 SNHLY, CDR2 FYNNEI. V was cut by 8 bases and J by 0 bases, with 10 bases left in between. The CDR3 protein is CASGEGATNEKLFF. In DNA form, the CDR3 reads TGTGCCAGCGGGGAGGGAGCAACTAATGAAAAACTGTTTTTT.

For the CDR3, the DNA is TGTGCCAGCAGTTCCCCCGGGACTAGCGGGAGGGAGACCCAGTACTTC. Translated: CASSSPGTSGRETQYF. The genes are TRBV28 and TRBJ2-5; TRBD2 matches 15 bases. The germline gives CDR1 MDHEN, CDR2 SYDVKM. V shed 4 bases and J 5 bases; nucleotides not matched to a gene: 5. CDR3 length: 16 amino acids.

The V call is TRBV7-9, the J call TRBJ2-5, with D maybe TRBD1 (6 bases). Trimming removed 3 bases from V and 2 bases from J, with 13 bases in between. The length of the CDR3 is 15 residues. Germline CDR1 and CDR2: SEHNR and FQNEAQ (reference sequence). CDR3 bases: TGTGCCAGCAGCTTCGGACAGTTTATACAAGAGACCCAGTACTTC. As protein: CASSFGQFIQETQYF.

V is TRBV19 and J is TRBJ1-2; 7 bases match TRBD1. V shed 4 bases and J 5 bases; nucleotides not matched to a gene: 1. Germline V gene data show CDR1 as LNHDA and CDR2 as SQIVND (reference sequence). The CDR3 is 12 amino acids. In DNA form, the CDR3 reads TGTGCCAGTAGTAAGGGGGCGTATGGCTACACCTTC. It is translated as CASSKGAYGYTF.